This TCR beta chain was obtained from a study of shared clonotypes between healthy human individuals. Study overall: Serving as donors were a couple of women and a few men, whose ages spanned 18 to 49. For every donor, three CD4 naive, three CD4 memory, two CD8 naive and one CD8 memory plates were used. General observations from the study: About 4.5% of naive CD4 clonotypes were common to four donors.

Only in-frame clones appear in the TCRdb table, and some are missing; sequencing was by immunoSEQ multiplex PCR. The sample has fewer than 3 million clones; around 90% are singletons. Of note for this clone: Antigen: not known.

The authors divided CD4+ cells into CD45RA+ naive and CD45RA-negative memory subsets. Germline V gives CDR1 MNHNY, CDR2 SVGAGI (reference sequence). The CDR3 is 13 residues long. V lost 6 bases and J 9 bases, leaving 15 bases between the germline ends. This TCR was sampled from a man aged 18 to 35 in good health. Some clones in this sample may be carry-over from other donors' samples. The specimen sequenced was naive CD4+ T cells from PBMCs. The subset was: CD45RA+ positively selected. V is TRBV6-6 and J is TRBJ2-4; possible D gene TRBD2, 5 bases. The CDR3 nucleotides read TGTGCCAGCAGCCGAGGGCAGGAGGTCATTCAGTACTTC. This gives the protein CASSRGQEVIQYF.